This T cell receptor (beta chain) was retrieved from a study of blood T cell repertoires in COVID-19. About the study: Both acute and convalescent COVID-19 samples were obtained from the United States, Italy and Spain. The analysed material was cDNA or gDNA that came from T cells, B-cell-depleted T cells, or PBMCs.

Profiled with immunoSEQ multiplex PCR; TCRdb holds only in-frame clones, not every one. In the table there are about 40,000 clones, roughly 80% of which are singletons. The CDR3 extends over 15 amino acids. V was pared by 0 bases and J by 6 bases, with 12 bases between. Per the germline V gene, CDR1 is LGHNA and CDR2 is YNFKEQ. V is TRBV4-2 and J is TRBJ1-5, with D perhaps matching TRBD1 (5 bases). This clonotype was obtained from a man in his fifties or sixties with active or convalescent COVID-19. Material: peripheral blood. This chain's CDR3 is CASSQEGESSQPQHF. The CDR3 nucleotides are TGTGCCAGCAGCCAAGAAGGGGAAAGTAGTCAGCCCCAGCATTTT.